The 24 T cell receptor beta chains presented below share a single source sample, sequenced in a study of blood T cells in healthy people across ages. A sample-barcoded 5' primer and a J-beta primer mix were used in a second PCR of roughly 7 to 12 cycles. TCRdb redid the calling of the 5' RACE reads with MiXCR, one entry per CDR3 protein. The profile shows 450,000 to 700,000 distinct CDR3 sequences, 27% of them singletons. Source material: blood. Receptor source: a woman in her 70s in good health.

V gene TRBV29-1 combines with J gene TRBJ1-2; D perhaps matches TRBD1 (5 bases). Per germline, CDR1 SQVTM and CDR2 ANQGSEA. Deletions cut 4 bases from V and 4 bases from J, with 13 bases between. The CDR3 is 13 residues long. The CDR3 DNA follows: TGCAGCGTTGCGGGGCAGGGACGCTATGGCTACACCTTC. Protein sequence: CSVAGQGRYGYTF.

This clonotype has more than one count but fewer than ten. This chain joins TRBV12-3 or TRBV12-4 and TRBJ2-5; tentatively, D is TRBD2 (5 bases). Matching the DNA end better, TRBJ2-7 makes the J call doubtful. This CDR3 spans 14 amino acids. CDR3 loop: CASSPNSDYYEQYF. The CDR3 DNA sequence: TGTGCCAGCAGCCCCAATAGCGATTACTACGAGCAGTACTTC.

This clonotype was seen once. The rearrangement links TRBV6-2 or TRBV6-3 to TRBJ1-5; D may be TRBD1 (5 bases). This CDR3 is built from 16 residues. Germline CDR1 is MNHEY and CDR2 is SVGEGT. V dropped 2 bases and J dropped 3 bases, with 14 bases sitting between them. CDR3: CASSYRGRGTNQPQHF. CDR3 nucleotide sequence: TGTGCCAGCAGTTACCGAGGGAGGGGTACCAATCAGCCCCAGCATTTT.

The chain uses TRBV20-1 and TRBJ1-4; the D gene is possibly TRBD1 (5 bases). With 4 bases removed from V and 8 bases from J, the gap between germline ends came to 17 bases. Germline V gene sequence: CDR1 DFQATT, CDR2 SNEGSKA (reference sequence). The CDR3 runs to 14 residues. The CDR3 DNA reads TGCAGTGCTAACTGGGGGGGACGAGGCGAAAAACTGTTTTTT. Translated: CSANWGGRGEKLFF.

This clonotype has just a few counts. J is TRBJ1-1 and V is TRBV30, with a possible D match to TRBD1 (6 bases). The CDR3 runs 15 residues. V dropped 2 bases and J dropped 4 bases, with 17 bases sitting between them. Germline V gives CDR1 GTSNPN, CDR2 SVGIG (reference sequence). CDR3 bases: TGTGCCTGGAGTTATACAGGGATGGGCGCCACTGAAGCTTTCTTT. This codes for CAWSYTGMGATEAFF. The full variable domain, completed using reference TRBV30 and TRBJ1-1, is SQTIHQWPATLVQPVGSPLSLECTVEGTSNPNLYWYRQAAGRGLQLLFYSVGIGQISSEVPQNLSASRPQDRQFILSSKKLLLSDSGFYLCAWSYTGMGATEAFFGQGTRLTVV.

The rearrangement joins TRBV2 to TRBJ2-3; 11 bases agree with TRBD2. Germline trimming cut 6 bases from V and 4 bases from J; bases unmatched to any gene: 3. Germline V gene lookup returns CDR1 SNHLY and CDR2 FYNNEI. This CDR3 comprises 14 residues. The CDR3 DNA reads TGTGCCAGCAGACGACTAGCGGGGTCAGATACGCAGTATTTT. Translated: CASRRLAGSDTQYF.

The sample holds a few counts of this clonotype. The rearrangement uses TRBV29-1 and TRBJ2-5; D is undetermined. Germline loops: CDR1 SQVTM, CDR2 ANQGSEA. The V and J ends lost 4 bases and 4 bases respectively, with 7 bases between them. The CDR3 is 11 residues long. The CDR3 protein is CSVVLGETQYF. The CDR3 DNA is TGCAGCGTTGTGCTGGGAGAGACCCAGTACTTC.

V usage is TRBV20-1 and J usage is TRBJ1-5; D gene uncertain. Germline assignment: CDR1 DFQATT and CDR2 SNEGSKA (reference sequence). The length of the CDR3 is 13 residues. V was cut by 5 bases and J by 2 bases, with 10 bases left in between. The CDR3 coding sequence is TGCAGTGCTGGGTCGAGCGGCAATCAGCCCCAGCATTTT. Translated, it gives CSAGSSGNQPQHF.

This chain connects TRBV24-1 to TRBJ2-2, with 7 bases aligning to TRBD2. CDR3 size: 15 residues. The trim removed 4 bases at V and 5 bases at J, leaving 6 bases unmatched. Germline V gene data show CDR1 as KGHDR and CDR2 as SFDVKD. CDR3 coding DNA: TGTGCCACCAGTGACCGCCTGGGAGGGACCGGGGAGCTGTTTTTT. Amino acids: CATSDRLGGTGELFF.

The V call is TRBV14, the J call TRBJ1-5; the D gene is possibly TRBD1 (6 bases). V lost 2 bases and J lost 0, with 17 bases in between. Germline CDR1 reads SGHDN; CDR2 reads FVKESK. CDR3 size: 18 residues. The CDR3 is CASSQSPNRAFSNQPQHF. In nucleotides, the CDR3 is TGTGCCAGCAGCCAATCTCCAAACAGGGCCTTTAGCAATCAGCCCCAGCATTTT.

About this clonotype: Compared with germline, one end of the junction differs, possibly owing to a read error. The chain carries TRBV7-9 and TRBJ2-5; D may match TRBD1 or TRBD2 (5 bases each). TRBJ2-1 explains the end of the DNA better; the J call may be wrong. The CDR3 contains 16 residues. Germline loops: CDR1 SEHNR, CDR2 FQNEAQ (reference sequence). For the CDR3, the DNA is TGCGCCAGCAGCTTAGCGAGGACATCAAGCTTGGGTGAGCAGTTCTTC. Protein sequence: CASSLARTSSLGEQFF.

There are a few counts of this clonotype. The chain has TRBV2 and TRBJ1-1; unclear D gene. The CDR3 has 15 residues. Between the trimmed V and J ends, which lost 7 bases and 4 bases, there was a span of 19 bases. Germline CDR1 SNHLY, CDR2 FYNNEI. CDR3 protein: CASTGDRGVGTEAFF. CDR3 coding DNA: TGTGCCAGCACCGGTGACCGAGGTGTCGGCACTGAAGCTTTCTTT.

This clonotype was picked up a small number of times. This sequence joins TRBV7-3 and TRBJ1-1; D possibly corresponds to TRBD1 (6 bases). CDR1 is SGHTA and CDR2 is FQGTGA in the germline V gene. The length of the CDR3 is 16 residues. Trimming pared 5 bases from V and 5 bases from J, leaving 21 bases between. This CDR3 is CASSLRAGAGKTEAFF. CDR3 coding DNA: TGTGCCAGCAGCCTTCGGGCGGGGGCAGGGAAAACTGAAGCTTTCTTT.

This chain uses TRBV6-5 with TRBJ1-1, with no clear D. Per germline, CDR1 MNHEY and CDR2 SVGAGI. Trimming cost V 3 bases and J 3 bases, with 17 bases left between them. The CDR3 has 16 amino acids. The CDR3 region is CASSYRAFGGDTEAFF. As DNA, the CDR3 is TGTGCCAGCAGTTATCGCGCTTTTGGCGGCGACACTGAAGCTTTCTTT.

The chain employs TRBV7-9 and TRBJ2-3, with D perhaps TRBD2 (6 bases). The CDR3 sequence is 15 residues long. V lost 6 bases and J lost 0, with 13 bases in between. The germline V gene encodes CDR1 SEHNR and CDR2 FQNEAQ (reference sequence). DNA for the CDR3: TGTGCCAGCAGTAGACCGGGACTGAGCACAGATACGCAGTATTTT. Encoded protein: CASSRPGLSTDTQYF.

This clonotype came up a few times. This sequence joins TRBV20-1 and TRBJ1-2; TRBD1 might be the D (5 bases). The ends were cut back, 3 bases at V and 7 bases at J, with 27 bases in the middle. The CDR3 is 17 residues long. CDR1 is DFQATT and CDR2 is SNEGSKA in the germline V gene (reference sequence). The CDR3 DNA is TGCAGTGCTAGTTTGCCTTTAACAGCGGGGTCAGGGTTTGGCTACACCTTC. This sequence encodes CSASLPLTAGSGFGYTF.

This clonotype was observed a few times. This chain's CDR3 is CATSRMGVPNTEAFF. DNA of the CDR3: TGTGCCACCAGCAGGATGGGCGTTCCGAACACTGAAGCTTTCTTT. The chain couples TRBV15 to TRBJ1-1; the D is unclear. Germline loops: CDR1 LNHNV, CDR2 YYDKDF (reference sequence). This CDR3 is built from 15 residues. Trimming took off 3 bases at V and 1 base at J, with 12 bases between the two ends.

This clonotype was picked up a small number of times. The V and J genes are TRBV4-3 and TRBJ2-3, with 7 bases lining up with TRBD2. V was clipped by 4 bases and J by 2 bases; unmatched bases: 12. Looked up from germline, CDR1 is LGHNA and CDR2 is YSLEER. The CDR3 totals 17 residues. The CDR3 region has the DNA TGCGCCAGCAGCCCGCAGTTGGCCGGGGGGAACACAGATACGCAGTATTTT. The encoded protein is CASSPQLAGGNTDTQYF.

The V call is TRBV18, the J call TRBJ2-1, with TRBD2 matching 12 bases. The DNA end is more similar to TRBJ2-7, so the J call may be wrong. Germline lookup yields CDR1 KGHSH and CDR2 LQKENI. The CDR3 totals 15 residues. As DNA, the CDR3 is TGTGCCAGCTCAGCCACTAGCGGGGGGCCCTACGAGCAGTACTTC. This encodes CASSATSGGPYEQYF.

This clonotype was seen more than once but under ten times. The rearrangement uses TRBV5-1 and TRBJ1-4; perhaps TRBD1 as D (5 bases). Germline values: CDR1 SGHRS, CDR2 YFSETQ. The CDR3 sequence is 14 residues long. V lost 2 bases and J 7 bases, leaving 12 bases between the germline ends. The CDR3 here is CASSLVPGTEKLFF. The CDR3 DNA reads TGCGCCAGCAGCTTAGTTCCAGGGACTGAAAAACTGTTTTTT.

In this sample, this clonotype turned up many times. The chain links TRBV12-3 or TRBV12-4 to TRBJ1-1; no clear D. Trimming removed 1 base at V and 4 bases at J, with 7 bases between. CDR3 size: 13 residues. The CDR3: CASSLGGGTEAFF. In DNA, the CDR3 is TGTGCCAGCAGTTTAGGAGGTGGCACTGAAGCTTTCTTT.

Only a few counts were recorded for this clonotype. The DNA of the CDR3 is TGCAGTGCTACAGGGGAAACTAATGAAAAACTGTTTTTT. Its translation: CSATGETNEKLFF. The chain couples TRBV20-1 to TRBJ1-4; a weak D match, TRBD1 (6 bases). CDR3 length: 13 residues. The germline V gene encodes CDR1 DFQATT and CDR2 SNEGSKA (reference sequence). The V gene lost 4 bases and the J gene lost 1 base, with 7 bases spanning the gap.

This clonotype occurred a few times. J is TRBJ1-1 and V is TRBV18; D is ambiguous. V was shortened by 6 bases and J by 4 bases, with 18 bases between the two germline ends. The CDR3 spans 15 residues. The germline V gene encodes CDR1 KGHSH and CDR2 LQKENI. The CDR3 loop reads CASSALLSSGTEAFF. CDR3 coding DNA: TGTGCCAGCTCCGCGCTTCTCAGTTCGGGCACTGAAGCTTTCTTT.

This clonotype has more than one count but fewer than ten. The junction differs from germline at one of its ends, possibly a read error. The V call is TRBV7-3, the J call TRBJ2-5, with 9 bases matching TRBD2. Germline V gives CDR1 SGHTA, CDR2 FQGTGA. This CDR3 has 11 residues. The CDR3 spells CASSLKAGGPF. The CDR3 region has the DNA TGTGCCAGCAGCTTAAAAGCGGGGGGTCCCTTC.